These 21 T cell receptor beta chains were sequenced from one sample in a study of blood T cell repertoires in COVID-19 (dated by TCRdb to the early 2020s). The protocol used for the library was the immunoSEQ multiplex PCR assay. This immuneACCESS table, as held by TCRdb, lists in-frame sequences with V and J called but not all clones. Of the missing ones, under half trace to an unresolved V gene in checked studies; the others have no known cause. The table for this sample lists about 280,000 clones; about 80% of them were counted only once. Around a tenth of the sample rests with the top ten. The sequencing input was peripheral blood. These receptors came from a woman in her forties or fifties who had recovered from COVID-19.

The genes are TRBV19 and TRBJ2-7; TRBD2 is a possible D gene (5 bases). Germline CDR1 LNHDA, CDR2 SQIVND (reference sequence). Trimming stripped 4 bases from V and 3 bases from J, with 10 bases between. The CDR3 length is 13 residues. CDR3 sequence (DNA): TGTGCCAGTAGTAATGGACGGGACTACGAGCAGTACTTC. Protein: CASSNGRDYEQYF.

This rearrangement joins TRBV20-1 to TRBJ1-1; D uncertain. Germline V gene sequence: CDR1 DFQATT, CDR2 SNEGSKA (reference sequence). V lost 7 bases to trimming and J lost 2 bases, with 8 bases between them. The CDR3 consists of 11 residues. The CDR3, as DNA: TGCAGTGGGCAGAAAAACACTGAAGCTTTCTTT. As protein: CSGQKNTEAFF.

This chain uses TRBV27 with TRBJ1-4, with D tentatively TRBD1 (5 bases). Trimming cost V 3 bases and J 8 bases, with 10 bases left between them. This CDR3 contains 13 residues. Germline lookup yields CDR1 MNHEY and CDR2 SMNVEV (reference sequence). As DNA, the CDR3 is TGTGCCAGCAGTTTCAGGGTGGGAGAAAAACTGTTTTTT. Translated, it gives CASSFRVGEKLFF. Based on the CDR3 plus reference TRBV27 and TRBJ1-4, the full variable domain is EAQVTQNPRYLITVTGKKLTVTCSQNMNHEYMSWYRQDPGLGLRQIYYSMNVEVTDKGDVPEGYKVSRKEKRNFPLILESPSPNQTSLYFCASSFRVGEKLFFGSGTQLSVL.

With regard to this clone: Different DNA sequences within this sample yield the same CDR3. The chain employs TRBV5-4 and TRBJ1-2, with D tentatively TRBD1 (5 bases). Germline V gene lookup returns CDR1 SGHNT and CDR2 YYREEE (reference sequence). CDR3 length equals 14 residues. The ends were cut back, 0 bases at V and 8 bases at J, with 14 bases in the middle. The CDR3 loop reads CASSLDGTGDGYTF. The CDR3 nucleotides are TGTGCCAGCAGCTTGGACGGGACGGGGGACGGCTACACCTTC.

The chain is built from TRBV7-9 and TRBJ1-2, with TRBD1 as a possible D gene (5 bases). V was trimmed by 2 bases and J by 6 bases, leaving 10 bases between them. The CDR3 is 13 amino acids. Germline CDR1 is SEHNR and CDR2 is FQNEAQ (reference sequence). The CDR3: CASSLTGPDGYTF. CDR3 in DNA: TGTGCCAGCAGCTTAACAGGACCGGATGGCTACACCTTC.

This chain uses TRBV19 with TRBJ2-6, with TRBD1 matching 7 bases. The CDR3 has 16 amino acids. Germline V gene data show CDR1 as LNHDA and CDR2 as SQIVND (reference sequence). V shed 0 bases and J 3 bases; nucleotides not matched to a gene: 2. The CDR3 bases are TGTGCCAGTAGTATAGATCACAGGGGTGGGGCCAACGTCCTGACTTTC. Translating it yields CASSIDHRGGANVLTF.

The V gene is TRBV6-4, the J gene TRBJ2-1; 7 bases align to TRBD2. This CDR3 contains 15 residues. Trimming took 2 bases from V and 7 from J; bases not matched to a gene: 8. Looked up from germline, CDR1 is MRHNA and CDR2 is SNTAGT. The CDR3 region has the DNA TGTGCCAGCAGTGACGAGGCGGGGGAAGGAAATGAGCAGTTCTTC. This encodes CASSDEAGEGNEQFF.

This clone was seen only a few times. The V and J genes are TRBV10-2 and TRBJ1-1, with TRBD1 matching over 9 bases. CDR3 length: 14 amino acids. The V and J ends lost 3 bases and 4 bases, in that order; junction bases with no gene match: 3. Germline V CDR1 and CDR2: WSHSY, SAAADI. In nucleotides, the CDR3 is TGCGCCAGCAGTGATTTGGGACAGGGCACTGAAGCTTTCTTT. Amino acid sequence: CASSDLGQGTEAFF.

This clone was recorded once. CDR3 region: CASSLAFSYEQYF. The DNA for the CDR3 is TGTGCCAGCAGCTTGGCGTTCTCCTACGAGCAGTACTTC. The chain couples TRBV5-5 to TRBJ2-7; D gene ambiguous. V lost 0 bases and J 0 bases, leaving 4 bases between the germline ends. Germline CDR1 SGHKS, CDR2 YYEKEE (reference sequence). The CDR3 totals 13 residues.

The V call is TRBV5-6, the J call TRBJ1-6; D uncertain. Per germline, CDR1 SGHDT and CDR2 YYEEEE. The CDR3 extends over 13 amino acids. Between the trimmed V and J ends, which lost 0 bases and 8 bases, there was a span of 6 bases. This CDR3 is CASSLALDSPLHF. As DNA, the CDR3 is TGTGCCAGCAGCTTGGCCTTAGATTCACCCCTCCACTTT.

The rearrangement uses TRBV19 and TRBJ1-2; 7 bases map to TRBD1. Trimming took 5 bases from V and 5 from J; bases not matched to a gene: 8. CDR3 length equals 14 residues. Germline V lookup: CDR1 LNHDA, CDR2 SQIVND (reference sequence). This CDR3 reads CASSDPGTEYGYTF. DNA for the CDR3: TGTGCCAGTAGTGACCCCGGGACAGAATATGGCTACACCTTC.

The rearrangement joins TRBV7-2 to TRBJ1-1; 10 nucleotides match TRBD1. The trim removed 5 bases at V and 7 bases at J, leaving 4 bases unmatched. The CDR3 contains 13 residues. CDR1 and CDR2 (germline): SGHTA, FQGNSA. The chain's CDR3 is CASSRQGANEAFF. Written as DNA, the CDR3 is TGTGCCAGCAGCCGACAGGGGGCGAATGAAGCTTTCTTT. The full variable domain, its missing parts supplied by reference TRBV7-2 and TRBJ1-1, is GAGVSQSPSNKVTEKGKDVELRCDPISGHTALYWYRQSLGQGLEFLIYFQGNSAPDKSGLPSDRFSAERTGGSVSTLTIQRTQQEDSAVYLCASSRQGANEAFFGQGTRLTVV.

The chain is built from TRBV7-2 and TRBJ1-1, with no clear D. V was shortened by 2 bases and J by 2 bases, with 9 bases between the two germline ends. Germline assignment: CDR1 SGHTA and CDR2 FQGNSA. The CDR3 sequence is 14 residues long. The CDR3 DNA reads TGTGCCAGCAGCTTACGTCGGTCAAACACTGAAGCTTTCTTT. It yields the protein CASSLRRSNTEAFF.

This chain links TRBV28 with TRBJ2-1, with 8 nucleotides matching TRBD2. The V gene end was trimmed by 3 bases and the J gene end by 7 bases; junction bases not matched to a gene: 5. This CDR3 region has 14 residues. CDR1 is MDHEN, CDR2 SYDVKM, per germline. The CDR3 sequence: CASSFGGRTNEQFF. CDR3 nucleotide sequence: TGTGCCAGCAGTTTTGGCGGGAGGACGAATGAGCAGTTCTTC.

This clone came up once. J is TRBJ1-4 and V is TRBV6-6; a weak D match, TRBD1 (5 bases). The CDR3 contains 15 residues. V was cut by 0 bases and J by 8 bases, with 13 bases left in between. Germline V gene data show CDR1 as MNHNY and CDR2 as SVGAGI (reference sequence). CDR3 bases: TGTGCCAGCAGTTACTCCCCGGGGGGTTCGGAAAAACTGTTTTTT. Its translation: CASSYSPGGSEKLFF.

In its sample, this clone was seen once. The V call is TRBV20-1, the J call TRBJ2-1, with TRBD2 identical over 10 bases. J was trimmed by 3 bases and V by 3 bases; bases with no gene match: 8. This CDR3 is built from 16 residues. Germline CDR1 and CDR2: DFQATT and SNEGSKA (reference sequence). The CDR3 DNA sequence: TGCAGTGCTAGTGGGCTAGCGGGAGAGATCTACAATGAGCAGTTCTTC. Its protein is CSASGLAGEIYNEQFF.

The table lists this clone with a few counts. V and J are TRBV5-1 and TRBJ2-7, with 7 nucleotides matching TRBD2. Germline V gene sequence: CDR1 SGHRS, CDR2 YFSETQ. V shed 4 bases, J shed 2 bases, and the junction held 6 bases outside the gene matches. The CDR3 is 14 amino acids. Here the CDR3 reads CASSIGGGPYEQYF. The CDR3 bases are TGCGCCAGCAGCATCGGGGGAGGGCCCTACGAGCAGTACTTC.

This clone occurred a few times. The CDR3 here is CASNLGQASYGYTF. The CDR3 DNA follows: TGTGCCAGTAATCTCGGACAGGCGTCATATGGCTACACCTTC. V and J are TRBV19 and TRBJ1-2; 7 bases fit TRBD1. Germline assignment: CDR1 LNHDA and CDR2 SQIVND (reference sequence). Trimming at V came to 7 bases and at J to 5 bases, leaving 10 bases not matched to a gene. The CDR3 has 14 amino acids.

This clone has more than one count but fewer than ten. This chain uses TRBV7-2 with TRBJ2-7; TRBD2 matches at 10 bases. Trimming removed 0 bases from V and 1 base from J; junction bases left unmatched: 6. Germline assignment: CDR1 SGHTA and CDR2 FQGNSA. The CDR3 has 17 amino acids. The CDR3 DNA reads TGTGCCAGCAGCTTAGCCAGCGGGAGGGCCCAGTCCTACGAGCAGTACTTC. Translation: CASSLASGRAQSYEQYF.

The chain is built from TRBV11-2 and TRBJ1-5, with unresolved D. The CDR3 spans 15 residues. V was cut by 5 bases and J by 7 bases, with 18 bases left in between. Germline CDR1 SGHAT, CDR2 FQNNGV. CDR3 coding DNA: TGTGCCAGCAGCCGCGACCACAGTCCCCACCAGCCCCAGCATTTT. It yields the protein CASSRDHSPHQPQHF.

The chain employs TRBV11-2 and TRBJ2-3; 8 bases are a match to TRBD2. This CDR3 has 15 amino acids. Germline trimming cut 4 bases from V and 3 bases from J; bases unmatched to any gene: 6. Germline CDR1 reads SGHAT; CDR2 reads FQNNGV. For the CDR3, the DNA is TGTGCCAGCAGCTACGGGGGGGCAGGTACAGATACGCAGTATTTT. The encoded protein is CASSYGGAGTDTQYF.